Following are 18 T cell receptor beta chains from one sample sequenced in a study of blood T cell repertoires in COVID-19. Repertoires were generated with immunoSEQ multiplex PCR, while TCRdb's copy carries only in-frame clones and drops some. Of about 45,000 clones in the sample, 80% are singletons; the top ten hold around a fifth. The sample taken for sequencing was peripheral blood. Every receptor here comes from a man between 65 and 79 years old with acute or convalescent COVID-19.

The count of this clone is one. This chain uses TRBV27 with TRBJ2-1; TRBD2 aligns across 11 bases. V shed 5 bases and J 4 bases; nucleotides not matched to a gene: 10. Germline values: CDR1 MNHEY, CDR2 SMNVEV (reference sequence). This CDR3 has 17 amino acids. DNA of the CDR3: TGTGCCAGCAGTCTGGGGACTAGCGGAACTGAGTACAATGAGCAGTTCTTC. Encoded protein: CASSLGTSGTEYNEQFF.

This chain connects TRBV5-4 to TRBJ2-2, with 10 bases matching TRBD2. The CDR3 loop spans 15 amino acids. Germline CDR1 and CDR2: SGHNT and YYREEE (reference sequence). Trimming took 4 bases from V and 3 from J; bases not matched to a gene: 3. CDR3 coding DNA: TGTGCCAGCAGCCTAGCGGGGGCTTACACCGGGGAGCTGTTTTTT. Translating gives CASSLAGAYTGELFF.

CDR3 protein: CASSSAGTDTRGYTF. The CDR3, as DNA: TGTGCCAGCAGTTCCGCGGGGACAGACACCCGTGGCTACACCTTC. The gene calls are TRBV28 and TRBJ1-2; TRBD1 agrees at 7 bases. The CDR3 totals 15 residues. Losses at the gene ends were 4 bases for V and 7 bases for J; bases not matched to a gene: 12. Germline V gene data show CDR1 as MDHEN and CDR2 as SYDVKM.

This clone has more than one count but fewer than ten. The V gene is TRBV6-5, the J gene TRBJ2-7, with TRBD2 identical over 10 bases. Germline V gene sequence: CDR1 MNHEY, CDR2 SVGAGI. The CDR3 length is 15 residues. Unmatched junction bases numbered 10, after V lost 6 bases and J lost 5 bases. The DNA of the CDR3 is TGTGCCAGCAGATCCGAGCGGGGGGGCCGGAACGAGCAGTACTTC. This codes for CASRSERGGRNEQYF.

The chain combines TRBV4-2 with TRBJ1-3; D ambiguous. CDR3 length equals 15 residues. Looked up from germline, CDR1 is LGHNA and CDR2 is YNFKEQ. Trimming removed 1 base from V and 2 bases from J, with 9 bases in between. The CDR3 is CASSQVSGAGNTIYF. The CDR3, as DNA: TGTGCCAGCAGCCAAGTATCCGGGGCTGGAAACACCATATATTTT.

The chain links TRBV18 to TRBJ2-7; no firm D call. From germline, CDR1 is KGHSH and CDR2 LQKENI. CDR3 size: 13 residues. V lost 4 bases, J lost 1 base, and 8 bases lay in between. CDR3 coding DNA: TGTGCCAGCTCACGCCGAGAGTCCTACGAGCAGTACTTC. Its translation: CASSRRESYEQYF.

This clone was picked up one time. This sequence joins TRBV7-8 and TRBJ1-3; TRBD1 is a possible D gene (6 bases). CDR3 length equals 17 residues. The V gene's germline CDR1 is SGHVS and CDR2 FQNEAQ. V was shortened by 4 bases and J by 0 bases, with 16 bases between the two germline ends. CDR3 region: CASSSTPRGFSGNTIYF. DNA of the CDR3: TGTGCCAGCAGCTCGACGCCCAGGGGTTTCTCTGGAAACACCATATATTTT.

J is TRBJ1-1 and V is TRBV7-2; 7 bases are shared with TRBD1. V was pared by 3 bases and J by 1 base, with 8 bases of the junction left unmatched. The CDR3 totals 16 residues. CDR1 is SGHTA, CDR2 FQGNSA, per germline. The CDR3 sequence: CASSFTTGSGNTEAFF. Here the CDR3 DNA reads TGTGCCAGCAGCTTCACGACAGGGTCGGGGAACACTGAAGCTTTCTTT.

V gene TRBV3-1 (or the pseudogene TRBV3-2) combines with J gene TRBJ1-2, with D perhaps matching TRBD1 (6 bases). Germline lookup yields CDR1 LGHDT and CDR2 YNNKEL (reference sequence). V was clipped by 3 bases and J by 4 bases, with 18 bases between them. This CDR3 is 16 amino acids long. This chain's CDR3 is CASSQHTGWKGYGYTF. In DNA form, the CDR3 reads TGTGCCAGCAGCCAGCACACAGGGTGGAAAGGCTATGGCTACACCTTC.

This rearrangement joins TRBV10-3 to TRBJ1-4; the match to TRBD1 covers 7 bases. Germline V gene lookup returns CDR1 ENHRY and CDR2 SYGVKD. The CDR3 runs 14 residues. V shed 6 bases and J 8 bases; nucleotides not matched to a gene: 9. The chain's CDR3 is CAIRRGGGGEKLFF. The CDR3 DNA reads TGTGCCATCAGACGAGGGGGCGGTGGGGAAAAACTGTTTTTT.

To note about this clone: At one of its ends the junction is not consistent with the germline gene, which may arise from a read error. The rearrangement uses TRBV30 and TRBJ2-3; 10 bases agree with TRBD1. The CDR3 is 14 amino acids. Germline V gene data show CDR1 as GTSNPN and CDR2 as SVGIG (reference sequence). This CDR3 is CAWRDRGLIDTQYF. The CDR3 region has the DNA TGTGCTTGGAGAGACAGGGGGCTAATAGATACGCAGTATTTT. Complete variable domain (other parts from reference TRBV30 and TRBJ2-3): SQTIHQWPATLVQPVGSPLSLECTVEGTSNPNLYWYRQAAGRGLQLLFYSVGIGQISSEVPQNLSASRPQDRQFILSSKKLLLSDSGFYLCAWRDRGLIDTQYFGPGTRLTVL.

The rearrangement joins TRBV18 to TRBJ1-6, with TRBD1 matching over 10 bases. V dropped 0 bases and J dropped 10; count of bases not matched to a gene: 3. The CDR3 is 15 amino acids. The V gene's germline CDR1 is KGHSH and CDR2 LQKENI. CDR3 bases: TGTGCCAGCTCACCACCCGGGACAGGGGCATCACCCCTCCACTTT. Residues: CASSPPGTGASPLHF.

The chain uses TRBV5-1 and TRBJ2-3; 8 nucleotides align to TRBD2. This CDR3 region has 15 residues. CDR1 and CDR2 from the germline V gene are SGHRS and YFSETQ. V lost 0 bases, J lost 7 bases, and 7 bases stayed unmatched. Here the CDR3 DNA reads TGCGCCAGCAGCTTGGGCGGGGGGCACACTAATACGCAGTATTTT. This codes for CASSLGGGHTNTQYF.

The V call is TRBV6-6, the J call TRBJ1-3; no reliable D call. Germline loops: CDR1 MNHNY, CDR2 SVGAGI (reference sequence). Trimming removed 8 bases at V and 2 bases at J, with 16 bases between. The CDR3 is made up of 15 amino acids. CDR3 nucleotide sequence: TGTGCCAGCTCGGGGAAAGGAATAACTGGAAACACCATATATTTT. Translating it yields CASSGKGITGNTIYF.

The chain employs TRBV5-6 and TRBJ1-2; TRBD1 aligns across 11 bases. V shed 3 bases and J 8 bases; nucleotides not matched to a gene: 6. The length of the CDR3 is 14 residues. Germline loops: CDR1 SGHDT, CDR2 YYEEEE. CDR3 DNA sequence: TGTGCCAGCAGCTGGGGACAGGGGGGCGGCGGCTACACCTTC. Translated: CASSWGQGGGGYTF.

The chain employs TRBV5-8 and TRBJ2-2; 15 bases are a match to TRBD2. This CDR3 region has 19 residues. In germline, CDR1 is SGHTS, CDR2 YDEGEE. V was clipped by 4 bases and J by 0 bases; unmatched bases: 7. DNA for the CDR3: TGTGCCAGCAGCGGTAGGACTAGCGGGGGGGTCGCGAACACCGGGGAGCTGTTTTTT. Protein: CASSGRTSGGVANTGELFF.

The chain joins TRBV18 to TRBJ1-4; 7 bases line up with TRBD1. CDR1 KGHSH and CDR2 LQKENI come from the germline V gene. The CDR3 is 15 residues long. Trimming cost V 0 bases and J 6 bases; bases outside gene matches: 4. The CDR3 loop reads CASSPPNRGYEKLFF. CDR3 sequence (DNA): TGTGCCAGCTCACCACCGAACAGGGGCTATGAAAAACTGTTTTTT.

This chain joins TRBV19 and TRBJ1-2; TRBD1 is a possible D gene (6 bases). The CDR3 is 14 residues long. V was trimmed by 10 bases and J by 2 bases, leaving 17 bases between them. Germline CDR1 reads LNHDA; CDR2 reads SQIVND (reference sequence). The chain's CDR3 is CAISERGRNYGYTF. CDR3 nucleotide sequence: TGTGCCATCTCAGAGCGGGGGCGCAACTATGGCTACACCTTC.